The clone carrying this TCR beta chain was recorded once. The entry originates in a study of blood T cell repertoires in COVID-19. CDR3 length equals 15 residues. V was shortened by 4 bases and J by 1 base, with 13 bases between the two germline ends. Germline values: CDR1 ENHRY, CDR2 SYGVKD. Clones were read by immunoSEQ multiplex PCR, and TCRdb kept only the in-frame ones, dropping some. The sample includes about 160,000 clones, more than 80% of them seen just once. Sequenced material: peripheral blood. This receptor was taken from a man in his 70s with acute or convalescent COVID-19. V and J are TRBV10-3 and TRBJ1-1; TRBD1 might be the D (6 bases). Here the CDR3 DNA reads TGTGCCATCAGTGCAATCGGGACACCGAACACTGAAGCTTTCTTT. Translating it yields CAISAIGTPNTEAFF.